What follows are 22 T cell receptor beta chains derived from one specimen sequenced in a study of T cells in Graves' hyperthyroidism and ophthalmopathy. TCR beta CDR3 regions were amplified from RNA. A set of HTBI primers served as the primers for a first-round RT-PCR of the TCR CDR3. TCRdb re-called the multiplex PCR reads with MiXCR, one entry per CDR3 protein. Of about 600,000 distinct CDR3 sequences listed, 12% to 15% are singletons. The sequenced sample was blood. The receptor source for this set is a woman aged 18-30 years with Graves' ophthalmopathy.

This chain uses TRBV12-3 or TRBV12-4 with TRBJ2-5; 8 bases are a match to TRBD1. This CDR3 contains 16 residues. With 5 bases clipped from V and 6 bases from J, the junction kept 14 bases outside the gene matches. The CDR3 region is CASSRGIGQGVKTQYF. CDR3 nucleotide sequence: TGTGCCAGCAGTAGGGGGATCGGACAGGGCGTAAAGACCCAGTACTTC.

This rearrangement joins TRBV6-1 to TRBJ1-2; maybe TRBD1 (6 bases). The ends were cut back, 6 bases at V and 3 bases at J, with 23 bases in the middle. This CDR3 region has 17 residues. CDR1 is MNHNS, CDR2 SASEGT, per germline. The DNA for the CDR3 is TGTGCCAGCAGCCGACATACGAGTGGACAGACGTACTATGGCTACACCTTC. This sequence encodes CASSRHTSGQTYYGYTF.

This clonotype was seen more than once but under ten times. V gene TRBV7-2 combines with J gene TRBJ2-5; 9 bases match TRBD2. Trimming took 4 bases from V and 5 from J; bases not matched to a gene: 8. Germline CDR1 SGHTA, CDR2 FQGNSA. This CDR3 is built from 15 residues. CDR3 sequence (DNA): TGTGCCAGCAGCTCGGGACTAGCCGTTGGGGAGACCCAGTACTTC. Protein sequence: CASSSGLAVGETQYF.

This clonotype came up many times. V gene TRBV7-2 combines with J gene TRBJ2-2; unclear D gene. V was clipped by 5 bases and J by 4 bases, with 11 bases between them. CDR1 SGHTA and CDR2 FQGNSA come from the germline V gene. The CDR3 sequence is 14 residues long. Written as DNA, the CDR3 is TGTGCCAGCAGCCCGAATCGCCCCACCGGGGAGCTGTTTTTT. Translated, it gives CASSPNRPTGELFF.

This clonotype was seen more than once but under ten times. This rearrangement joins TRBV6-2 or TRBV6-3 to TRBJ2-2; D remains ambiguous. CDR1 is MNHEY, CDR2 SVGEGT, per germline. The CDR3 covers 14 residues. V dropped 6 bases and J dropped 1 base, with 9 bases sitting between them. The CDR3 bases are TGTGCCAGCAGGAGAGAGTTGAACACCGGGGAGCTGTTTTTT. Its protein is CASRRELNTGELFF.

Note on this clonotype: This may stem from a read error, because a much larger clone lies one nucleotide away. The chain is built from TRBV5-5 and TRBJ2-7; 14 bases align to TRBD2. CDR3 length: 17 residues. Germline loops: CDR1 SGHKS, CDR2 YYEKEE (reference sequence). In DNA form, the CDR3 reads TGTGCCGGCAGTTCGGGACTAGCGGGAGTCAACTCCTACGAGCAGTACTTC. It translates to CAGSSGLAGVNSYEQYF.

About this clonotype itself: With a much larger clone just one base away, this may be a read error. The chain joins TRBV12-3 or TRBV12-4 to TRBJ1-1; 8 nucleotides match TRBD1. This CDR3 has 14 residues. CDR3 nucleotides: TGTGCCAGCAGCCGACAGGGGCGGGGCACTGAAGCTTCCTTT. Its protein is CASSRQGRGTEASF.

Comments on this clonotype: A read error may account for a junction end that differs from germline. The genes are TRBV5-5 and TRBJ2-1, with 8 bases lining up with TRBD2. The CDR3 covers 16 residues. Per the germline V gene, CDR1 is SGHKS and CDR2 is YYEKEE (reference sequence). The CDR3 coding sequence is TGCGCCAGCAGCCAAGAGGAACGGGAGGGCTTGGTTGAGCAGTTCTTC. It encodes CASSQEEREGLVEQFF.

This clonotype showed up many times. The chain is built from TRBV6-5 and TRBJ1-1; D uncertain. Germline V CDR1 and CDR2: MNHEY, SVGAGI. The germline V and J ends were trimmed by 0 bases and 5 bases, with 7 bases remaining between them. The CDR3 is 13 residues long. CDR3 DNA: TGTGCCAGCAGTTACTCTAGGGTGACTGAAGCTTTCTTT. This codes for CASSYSRVTEAFF.

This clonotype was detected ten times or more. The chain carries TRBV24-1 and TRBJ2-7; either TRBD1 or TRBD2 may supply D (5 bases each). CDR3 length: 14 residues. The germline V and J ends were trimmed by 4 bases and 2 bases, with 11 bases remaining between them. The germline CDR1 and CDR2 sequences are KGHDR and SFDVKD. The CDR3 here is CATSDRDGTYEQYF. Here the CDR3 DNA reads TGTGCCACCAGTGACCGGGACGGGACCTACGAGCAGTACTTC.

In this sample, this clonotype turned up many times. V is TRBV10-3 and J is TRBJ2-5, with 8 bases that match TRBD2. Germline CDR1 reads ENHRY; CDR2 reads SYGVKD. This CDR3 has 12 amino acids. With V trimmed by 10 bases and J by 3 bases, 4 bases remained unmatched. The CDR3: CATGGGEETQYF. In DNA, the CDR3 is TGTGCCACCGGGGGGGGTGAAGAGACCCAGTACTTC.

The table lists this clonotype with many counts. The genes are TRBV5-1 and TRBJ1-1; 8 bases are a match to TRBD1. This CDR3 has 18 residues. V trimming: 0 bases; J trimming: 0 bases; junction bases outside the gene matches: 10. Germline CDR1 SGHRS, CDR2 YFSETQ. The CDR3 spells CASSLDPRQGLMNTEAFF. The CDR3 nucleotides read TGCGCCAGCAGCTTGGATCCCCGACAGGGGCTGATGAACACTGAAGCTTTCTTT.

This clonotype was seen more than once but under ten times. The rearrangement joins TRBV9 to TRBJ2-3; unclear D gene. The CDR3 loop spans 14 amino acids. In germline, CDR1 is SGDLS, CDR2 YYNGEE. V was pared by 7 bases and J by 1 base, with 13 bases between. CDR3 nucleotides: TGTGCCAGCCCCAACCCGTGCGGCACAGATACGCAGTATTTT. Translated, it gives CASPNPCGTDTQYF.

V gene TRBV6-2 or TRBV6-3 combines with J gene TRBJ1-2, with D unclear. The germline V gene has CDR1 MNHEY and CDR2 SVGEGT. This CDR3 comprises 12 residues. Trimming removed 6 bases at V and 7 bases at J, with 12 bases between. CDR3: CASSTTLTGYTF. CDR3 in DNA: TGTGCCAGCAGCACAACCCTTACTGGCTACACCTTC.

The CDR3 nucleotides read TGCAGCCCACCCGGCCGAGATACGGGAAACACCATATATTTT. It yields the protein CSPPGRDTGNTIYF. The V and J genes are TRBV29-1 and TRBJ1-3; D gene ambiguous. Trimming shortened V by 8 bases and J by 4 bases, and 18 bases separated the two germline ends. This CDR3 is 14 amino acids long. From germline, CDR1 is SQVTM and CDR2 ANQGSEA.

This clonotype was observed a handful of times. The CDR3 here is CAISESVNYNEQFF. The CDR3 DNA reads TGTGCCATCAGTGAGTCGGTGAATTACAATGAGCAGTTCTTC. This sequence joins TRBV10-3 and TRBJ2-1; D gene uncertain. The CDR3 totals 14 residues. Per the germline V gene, CDR1 is ENHRY and CDR2 is SYGVKD. V was cut by 0 bases and J by 4 bases, with 7 bases left in between.

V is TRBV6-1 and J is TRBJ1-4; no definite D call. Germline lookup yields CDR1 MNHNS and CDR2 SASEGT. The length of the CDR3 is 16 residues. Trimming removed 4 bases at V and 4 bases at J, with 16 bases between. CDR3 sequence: CASSVGTRPGNEKLFF. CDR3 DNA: TGTGCCAGCAGTGTAGGAACACGGCCCGGTAATGAAAAACTGTTTTTT.

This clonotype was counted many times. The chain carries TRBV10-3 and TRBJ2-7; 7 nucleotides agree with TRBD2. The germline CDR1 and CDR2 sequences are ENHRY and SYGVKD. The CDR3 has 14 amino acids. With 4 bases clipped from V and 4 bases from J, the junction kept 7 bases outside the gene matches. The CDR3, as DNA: TGTGCCATCAGTGGGGGAGGGCTTGGGTACGAGCAGTACTTC. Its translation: CAISGGGLGYEQYF.

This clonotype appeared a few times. The CDR3 sequence is CASARALAGPGELFF. Here the CDR3 DNA reads TGTGCCAGCGCTCGGGCGCTAGCGGGACCCGGGGAGCTGTTTTTT. The chain links TRBV6-1 to TRBJ2-2; 9 positions agree with TRBD2. Germline V CDR1 and CDR2: MNHNS, SASEGT. The CDR3 covers 15 residues. Trimming removed 8 bases from V and 6 bases from J; junction bases left unmatched: 10.

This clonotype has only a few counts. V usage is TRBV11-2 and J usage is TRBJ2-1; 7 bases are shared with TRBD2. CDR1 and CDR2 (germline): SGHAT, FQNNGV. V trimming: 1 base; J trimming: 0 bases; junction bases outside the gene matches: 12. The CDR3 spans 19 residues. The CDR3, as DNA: TGTGCCAGCAGCTTAGGAGGGATGACTAGCTCAAGCTCCTACAATGAGCAGTTCTTC. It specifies CASSLGGMTSSSSYNEQFF.

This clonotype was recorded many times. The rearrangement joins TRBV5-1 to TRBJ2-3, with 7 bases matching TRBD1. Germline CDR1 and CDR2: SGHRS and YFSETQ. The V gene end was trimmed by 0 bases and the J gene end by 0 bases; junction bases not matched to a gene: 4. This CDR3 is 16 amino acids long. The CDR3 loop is CASSLGQGGSTDTQYF. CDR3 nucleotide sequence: TGCGCCAGCAGCTTGGGACAGGGTGGGAGCACAGATACGCAGTATTTT.

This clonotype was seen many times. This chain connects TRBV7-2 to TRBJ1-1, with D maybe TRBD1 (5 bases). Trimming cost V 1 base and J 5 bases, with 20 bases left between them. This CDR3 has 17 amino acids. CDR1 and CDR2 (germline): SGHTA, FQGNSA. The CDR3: CASSLGGGASLSTEAFF. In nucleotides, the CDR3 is TGTGCCAGCAGCTTAGGGGGTGGGGCATCCCTGAGTACTGAAGCTTTCTTT.